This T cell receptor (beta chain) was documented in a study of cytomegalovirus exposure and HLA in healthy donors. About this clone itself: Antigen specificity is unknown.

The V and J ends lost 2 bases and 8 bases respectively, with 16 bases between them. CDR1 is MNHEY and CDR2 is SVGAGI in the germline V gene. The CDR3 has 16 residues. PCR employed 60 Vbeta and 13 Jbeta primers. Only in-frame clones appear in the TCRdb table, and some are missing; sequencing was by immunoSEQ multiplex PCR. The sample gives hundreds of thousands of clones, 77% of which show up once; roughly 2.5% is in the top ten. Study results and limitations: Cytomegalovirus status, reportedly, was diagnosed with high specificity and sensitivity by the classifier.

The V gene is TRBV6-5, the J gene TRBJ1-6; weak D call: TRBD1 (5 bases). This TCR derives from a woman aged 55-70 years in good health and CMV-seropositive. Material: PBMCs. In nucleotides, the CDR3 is TGTGCCAGCAGTTACACAAATCGGCAGGGCCATTCACCCCTCCACTTT. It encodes CASSYTNRQGHSPLHF.